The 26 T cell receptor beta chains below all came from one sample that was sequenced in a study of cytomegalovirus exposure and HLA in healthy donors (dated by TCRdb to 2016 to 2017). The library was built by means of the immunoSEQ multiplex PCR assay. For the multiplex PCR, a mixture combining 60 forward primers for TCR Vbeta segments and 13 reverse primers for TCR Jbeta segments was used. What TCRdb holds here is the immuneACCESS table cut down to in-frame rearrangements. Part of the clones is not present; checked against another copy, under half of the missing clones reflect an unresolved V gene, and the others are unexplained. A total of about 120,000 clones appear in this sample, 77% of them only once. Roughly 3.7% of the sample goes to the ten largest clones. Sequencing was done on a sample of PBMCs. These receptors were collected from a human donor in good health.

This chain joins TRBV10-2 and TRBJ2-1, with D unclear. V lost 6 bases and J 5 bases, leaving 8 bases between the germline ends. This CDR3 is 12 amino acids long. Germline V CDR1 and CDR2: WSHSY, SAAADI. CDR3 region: CASRVQDNEQFF. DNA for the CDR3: TGCGCCAGCAGAGTACAAGACAATGAGCAGTTCTTC.

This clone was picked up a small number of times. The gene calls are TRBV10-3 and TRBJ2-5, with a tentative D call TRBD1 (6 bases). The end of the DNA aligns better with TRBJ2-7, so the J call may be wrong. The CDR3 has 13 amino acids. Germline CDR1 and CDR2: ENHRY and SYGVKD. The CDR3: CAIRSPGQNEQYF. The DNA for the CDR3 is TGTGCCATCAGAAGCCCGGGACAAAACGAGCAGTACTTC.

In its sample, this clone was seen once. The CDR3 loop reads CASSEQGHGYTF. The CDR3 DNA follows: TGTGCCAGCAGTGAACAGGGCCATGGCTACACCTTC. The chain uses TRBV2 and TRBJ1-2; possible D gene TRBD1, 5 bases. Trimming took off 2 bases at V and 6 bases at J, with 7 bases between the two ends. Germline CDR1 is SNHLY and CDR2 is FYNNEI. The CDR3 consists of 12 residues. Together with reference TRBV2 and TRBJ1-2, the CDR3 gives the full variable domain: EPEVTQTPSHQVTQMGQEVILRCVPISNHLYFYWYRQILGQKVEFLVSFYNNEISEKSEIFDDQFSVERPDGSNFTLKIRSTKLEDSAMYFCASSEQGHGYTFGSGTRLTVV.

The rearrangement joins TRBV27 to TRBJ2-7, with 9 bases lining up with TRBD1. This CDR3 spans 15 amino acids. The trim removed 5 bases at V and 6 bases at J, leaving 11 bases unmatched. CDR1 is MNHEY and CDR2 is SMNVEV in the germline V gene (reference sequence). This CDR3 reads CASSPTSGQGFEQYF. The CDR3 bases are TGTGCCAGCAGTCCAACCTCGGGACAGGGATTCGAGCAGTACTTC.

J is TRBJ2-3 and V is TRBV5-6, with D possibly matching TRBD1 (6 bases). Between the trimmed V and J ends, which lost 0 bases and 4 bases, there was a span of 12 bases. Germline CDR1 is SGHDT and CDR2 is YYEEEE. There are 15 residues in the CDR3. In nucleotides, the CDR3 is TGTGCCAGCAGCTTGGGGGGGCTCATGTCAGATACGCAGTATTTT. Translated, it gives CASSLGGLMSDTQYF.

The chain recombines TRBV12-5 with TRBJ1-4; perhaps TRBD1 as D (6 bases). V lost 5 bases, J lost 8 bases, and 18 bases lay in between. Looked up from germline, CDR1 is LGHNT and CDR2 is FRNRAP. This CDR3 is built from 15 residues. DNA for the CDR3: TGTGCTAGTGGTGCCGGCGGGGGGCGCAGAGAAAAACTGTTTTTT. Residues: CASGAGGGRREKLFF.

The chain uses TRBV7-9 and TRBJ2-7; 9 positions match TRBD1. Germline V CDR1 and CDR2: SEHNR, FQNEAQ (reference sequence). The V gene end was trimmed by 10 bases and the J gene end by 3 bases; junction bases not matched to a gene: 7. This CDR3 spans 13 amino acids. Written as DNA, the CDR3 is TGTGCCACCGGACAGGGGCCCAACTACGAGCAGTACTTC. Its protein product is CATGQGPNYEQYF.

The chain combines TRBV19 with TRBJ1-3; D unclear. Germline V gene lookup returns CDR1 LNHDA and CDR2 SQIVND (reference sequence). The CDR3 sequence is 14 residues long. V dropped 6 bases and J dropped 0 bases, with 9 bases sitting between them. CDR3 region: CASRGGSSGNTIYF. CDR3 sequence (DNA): TGTGCCAGTAGGGGAGGTAGCTCTGGAAACACCATATATTTT.

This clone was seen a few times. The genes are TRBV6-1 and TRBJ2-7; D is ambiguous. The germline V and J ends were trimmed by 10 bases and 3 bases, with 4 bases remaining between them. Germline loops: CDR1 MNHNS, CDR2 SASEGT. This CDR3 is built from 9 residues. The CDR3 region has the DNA TGTGCCACCCTCTACGAGCAGTACTTC. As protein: CATLYEQYF.

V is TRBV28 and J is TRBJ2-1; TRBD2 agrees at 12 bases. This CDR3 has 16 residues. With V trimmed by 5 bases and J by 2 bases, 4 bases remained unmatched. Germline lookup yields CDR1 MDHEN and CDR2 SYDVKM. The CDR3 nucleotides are TGTGCCAGCAGTCCCTCTAGCGGGAGGGCCTACAATGAGCAGTTCTTC. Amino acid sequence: CASSPSSGRAYNEQFF.

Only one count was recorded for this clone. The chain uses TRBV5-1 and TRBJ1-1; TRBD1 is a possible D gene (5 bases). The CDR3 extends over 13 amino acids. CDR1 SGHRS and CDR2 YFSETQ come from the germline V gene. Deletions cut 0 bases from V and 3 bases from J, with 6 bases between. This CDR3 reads CASSLGGDTEAFF. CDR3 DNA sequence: TGCGCCAGCAGCTTGGGGGGGGACACTGAAGCTTTCTTT. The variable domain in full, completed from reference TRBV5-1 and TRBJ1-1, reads KAGVTQTPRYLIKTRGQQVTLSCSPISGHRSVSWYQQTPGQGLQFLFEYFSETQRNKGNFPGRFSGRQFSNSRSEMNVSTLELGDSALYLCASSLGGDTEAFFGQGTRLTVV.

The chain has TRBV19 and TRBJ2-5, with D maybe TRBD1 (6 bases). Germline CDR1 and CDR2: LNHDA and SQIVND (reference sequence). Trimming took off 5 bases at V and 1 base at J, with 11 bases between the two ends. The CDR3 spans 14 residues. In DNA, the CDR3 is TGTGCCAGTAGTCCCGCGACAGGCCAAGAGACCCAGTACTTC. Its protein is CASSPATGQETQYF. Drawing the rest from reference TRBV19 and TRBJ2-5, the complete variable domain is DGGITQSPKYLFRKEGQNVTLSCEQNLNHDAMYWYRQDPGQGLRLIYYSQIVNDFQKGDIAEGYSVSREKKESFPLTVTSAQKNPTAFYLCASSPATGQETQYFGPGTRLLVL.

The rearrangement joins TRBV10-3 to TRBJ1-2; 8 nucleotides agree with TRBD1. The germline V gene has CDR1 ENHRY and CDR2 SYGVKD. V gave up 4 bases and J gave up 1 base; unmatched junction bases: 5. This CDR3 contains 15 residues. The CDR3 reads CAISGQGADNYGYTF. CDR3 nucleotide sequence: TGTGCCATCAGTGGGCAGGGGGCGGATAACTATGGCTACACCTTC.

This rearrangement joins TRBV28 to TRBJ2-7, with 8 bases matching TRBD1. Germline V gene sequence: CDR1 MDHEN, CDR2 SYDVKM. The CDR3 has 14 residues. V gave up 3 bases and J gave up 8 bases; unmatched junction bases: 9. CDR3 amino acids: CASSFNDRGKKQYF. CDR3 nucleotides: TGTGCCAGCAGTTTCAACGACAGGGGTAAAAAGCAGTACTTC.

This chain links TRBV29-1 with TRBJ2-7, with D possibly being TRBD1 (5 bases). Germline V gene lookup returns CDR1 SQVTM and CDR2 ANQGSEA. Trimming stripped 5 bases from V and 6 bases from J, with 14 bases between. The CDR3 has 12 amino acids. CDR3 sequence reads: CSVRQGGAEQYF. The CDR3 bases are TGCAGCGTTAGGCAGGGTGGAGCCGAGCAGTACTTC.

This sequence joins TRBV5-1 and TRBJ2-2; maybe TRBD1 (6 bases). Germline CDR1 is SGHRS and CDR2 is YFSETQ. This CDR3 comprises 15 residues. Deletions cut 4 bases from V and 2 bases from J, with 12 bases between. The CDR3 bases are TGCGCCAGCAGCCACCAGACAGGCAACACCGGGGAGCTGTTTTTT. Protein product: CASSHQTGNTGELFF.

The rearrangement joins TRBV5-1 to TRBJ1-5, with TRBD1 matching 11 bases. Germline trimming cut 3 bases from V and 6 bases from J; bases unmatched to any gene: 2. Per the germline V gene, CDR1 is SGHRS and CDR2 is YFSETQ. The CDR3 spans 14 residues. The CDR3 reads CASSSGTGGQPQHF. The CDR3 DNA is TGCGCCAGCAGCTCCGGGACAGGGGGTCAGCCCCAGCATTTT.

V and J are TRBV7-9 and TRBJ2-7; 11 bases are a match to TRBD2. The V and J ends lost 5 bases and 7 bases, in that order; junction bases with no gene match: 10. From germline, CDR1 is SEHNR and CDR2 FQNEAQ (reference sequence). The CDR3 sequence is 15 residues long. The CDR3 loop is CASSDPLAGVREQYF. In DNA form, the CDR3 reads TGTGCCAGCAGCGACCCACTAGCGGGAGTACGGGAGCAGTACTTC.

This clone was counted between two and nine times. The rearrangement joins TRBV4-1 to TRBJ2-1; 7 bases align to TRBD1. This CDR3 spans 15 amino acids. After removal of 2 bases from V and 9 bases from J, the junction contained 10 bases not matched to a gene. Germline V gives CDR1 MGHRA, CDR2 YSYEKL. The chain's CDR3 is CASSQPWTGTSEQFF. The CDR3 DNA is TGCGCCAGCAGCCAACCATGGACAGGCACTAGTGAGCAGTTCTTC.

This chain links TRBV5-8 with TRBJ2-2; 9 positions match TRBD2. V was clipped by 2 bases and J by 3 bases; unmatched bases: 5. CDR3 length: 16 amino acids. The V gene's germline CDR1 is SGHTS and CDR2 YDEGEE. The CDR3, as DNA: TGTGCCAGCAGCTTAGGCGCGGGAGGGGACACCGGGGAGCTGTTTTTT. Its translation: CASSLGAGGDTGELFF.

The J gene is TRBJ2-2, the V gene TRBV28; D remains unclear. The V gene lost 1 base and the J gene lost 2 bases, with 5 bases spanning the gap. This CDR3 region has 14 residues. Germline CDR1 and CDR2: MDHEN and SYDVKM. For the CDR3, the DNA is TGTGCCAGCAGTTTATACATTAACACCGGGGAGCTGTTTTTT. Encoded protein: CASSLYINTGELFF.

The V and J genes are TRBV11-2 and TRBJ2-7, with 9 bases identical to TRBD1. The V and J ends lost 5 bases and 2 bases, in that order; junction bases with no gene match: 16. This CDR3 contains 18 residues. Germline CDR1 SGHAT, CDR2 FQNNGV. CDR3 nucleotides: TGTGCCAGCAGCCCCACTAACAGGGGGCGCGGTGTCCCCTACGAGCAGTACTTC. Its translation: CASSPTNRGRGVPYEQYF.

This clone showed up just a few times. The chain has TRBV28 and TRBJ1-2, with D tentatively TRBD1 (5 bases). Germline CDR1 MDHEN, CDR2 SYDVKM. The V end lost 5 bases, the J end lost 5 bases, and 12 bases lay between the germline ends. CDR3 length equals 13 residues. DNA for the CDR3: TGTGCCAGCAGTCTTCCAGGGACTTATGGCTACACCTTC. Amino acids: CASSLPGTYGYTF.

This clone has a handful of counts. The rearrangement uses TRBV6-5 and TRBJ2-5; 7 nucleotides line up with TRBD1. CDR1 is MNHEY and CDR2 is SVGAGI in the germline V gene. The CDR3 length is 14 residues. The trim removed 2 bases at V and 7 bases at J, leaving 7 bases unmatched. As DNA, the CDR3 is TGTGCCAGCAGTTACATCAGGGGGTCAGGGACCCAGTACTTC. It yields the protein CASSYIRGSGTQYF.

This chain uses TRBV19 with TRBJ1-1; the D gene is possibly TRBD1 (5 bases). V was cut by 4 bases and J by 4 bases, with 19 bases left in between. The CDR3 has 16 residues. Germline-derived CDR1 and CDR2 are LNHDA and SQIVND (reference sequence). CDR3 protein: CASSSTYGGGGTEAFF. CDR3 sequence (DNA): TGTGCCAGTAGTAGTACCTACGGGGGAGGAGGCACTGAAGCTTTCTTT.

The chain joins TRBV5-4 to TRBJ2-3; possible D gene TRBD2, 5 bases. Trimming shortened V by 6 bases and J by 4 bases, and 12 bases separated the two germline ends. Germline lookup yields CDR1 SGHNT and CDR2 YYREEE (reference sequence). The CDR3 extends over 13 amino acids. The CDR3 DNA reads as TGTGCCAGCATCCCTCCTAGCTCAGATACGCAGTATTTT. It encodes CASIPPSSDTQYF.